Presented here are 14 T cell receptor beta chains from one specimen sequenced in a study of beta chain features in type 1 diabetes. Overall study findings and caveats: There was a moderate but significant shortening of TCRB CDR3s in all four CD4+ subsets of Type 1 diabetes patients.

These receptors have no identified antigens. Reverse transcribing all isolated RNA meant expressed TCRB transcripts were sequenced. Profiled with immunoSEQ multiplex PCR; TCRdb holds only in-frame clones, not every one. Of some 200,000 clones listed, 16% are singletons. The sequencing input was naive CD4+ T cells from blood. These receptors all stem from a man aged 25-45 years with type 1 diabetes.

The chain's CDR3 is CATSIPIAGRNTDTQYF. CDR3 bases: TGTGCCACCAGCATCCCAATAGCGGGGAGAAACACAGATACGCAGTATTTT. The J gene is TRBJ2-3, the V gene TRBV15, with 8 positions matching TRBD2. Trimming at V came to 4 bases and at J to 2 bases, leaving 11 bases not matched to a gene. Germline CDR1 reads LNHNV; CDR2 reads YYDKDF (reference sequence). This CDR3 has 17 residues.

In its sample, this clone was seen a few times. The chain is built from TRBV7-9 and TRBJ1-2; D unresolved. The germline CDR1 and CDR2 sequences are SEHNR and FQNEAQ (reference sequence). CDR3 length equals 12 residues. The V gene lost 1 base and the J gene lost 8 bases, with 8 bases spanning the gap. The DNA for the CDR3 is TGTGCCAGCAGCTTAGAAGTGGCCGGCTACACCTTC. Translated: CASSLEVAGYTF.

The chain carries TRBV29-1 and TRBJ1-1, with D perhaps matching TRBD1 (5 bases). Trimming removed 6 bases at V and 0 bases at J, with 11 bases between. This CDR3 region has 13 residues. Germline V gene data show CDR1 as SQVTM and CDR2 as ANQGSEA. The CDR3 here is CSVQGRLNTEAFF. The CDR3 DNA is TGCAGCGTCCAGGGCCGTTTGAACACTGAAGCTTTCTTT.

The genes are TRBV7-2 and TRBJ1-4, with TRBD1 matching over 7 bases. Germline lookup yields CDR1 SGHTA and CDR2 FQGNSA. The CDR3 extends over 14 amino acids. V lost 4 bases to trimming and J lost 3 bases; unmatched junction nucleotides: 2. The CDR3 DNA sequence: TGTGCCAGCAGCTCGGGACAGCCTAATGAAAAACTGTTTTTT. Protein: CASSSGQPNEKLFF.

The J gene is TRBJ2-2, the V gene TRBV28, with a tentative D call TRBD2 (6 bases). Looked up from germline, CDR1 is MDHEN and CDR2 is SYDVKM. This CDR3 contains 15 residues. Trimming shortened V by 4 bases and J by 4 bases, and 13 bases separated the two germline ends. CDR3 region: CASSSGLSGTGELFF. The DNA for the CDR3 is TGTGCCAGCAGTTCAGGACTAAGTGGCACCGGGGAGCTGTTTTTT.

This chain joins TRBV9 and TRBJ2-7, with D possibly TRBD2 on 5 matching bases. Trimming pared 0 bases from V and 1 base from J, leaving 11 bases between. This CDR3 has 15 amino acids. The V gene's germline CDR1 is SGDLS and CDR2 YYNGEE. DNA for the CDR3: TGTGCCAGCAGCGTAGGGGGAGAAGGATCCTACGAGCAGTACTTC. It specifies CASSVGGEGSYEQYF. Using reference TRBV9 and TRBJ2-7 for the parts outside the CDR3, the full variable domain is DSGVTQTPKHLITATGQRVTLRCSPRSGDLSVYWYQQSLDQGLQFLIQYYNGEERAKGNILERFSAQQFPDLHSELNLSSLELGDSALYFCASSVGGEGSYEQYFGPGTRLTVT.

This clone was counted only a few times. The chain employs TRBV19 and TRBJ1-1, with D maybe TRBD1 (5 bases). V was shortened by 2 bases and J by 4 bases, with 11 bases between the two germline ends. This CDR3 is 14 amino acids long. Germline V lookup: CDR1 LNHDA, CDR2 SQIVND (reference sequence). This CDR3 reads CASSILQGGTEAFF. In DNA form, the CDR3 reads TGTGCCAGTAGTATATTGCAGGGAGGCACTGAAGCTTTCTTT.

This clone was counted between two and nine times. The chain links TRBV27 to TRBJ2-7, with 13 bases matching TRBD2. The V gene end was trimmed by 5 bases and the J gene end by 12 bases; junction bases not matched to a gene: 10. This CDR3 is 14 amino acids long. In germline, CDR1 is MNHEY, CDR2 SMNVEV (reference sequence). Written as DNA, the CDR3 is TGTGCCAGCAGTAAAGTCGGACTAGCGGGAGTTCCGTACTTC. Residues: CASSKVGLAGVPYF.

This clone was seen a few times. The gene calls are TRBV30 and TRBJ2-7; D ambiguous. Per the germline V gene, CDR1 is GTSNPN and CDR2 is SVGIG (reference sequence). Trimming removed 0 bases from V and 1 base from J, with 7 bases in between. The CDR3 is 13 residues long. Here the CDR3 DNA reads TGTGCCTGGAGTGTACAAGGATCCTACGAGCAGTACTTC. This encodes CAWSVQGSYEQYF.

Here the CDR3 DNA reads TGTGCCAGCAGTTTCGTGGGGGTAGCCAAAAACATTCAGTACTTC. Its protein is CASSFVGVAKNIQYF. The V gene is TRBV28, the J gene TRBJ2-4; D may correspond to TRBD1 or TRBD2 (5 bases each). Trimming pared 3 bases from V and 0 bases from J, leaving 9 bases between. Germline V gene lookup returns CDR1 MDHEN and CDR2 SYDVKM. The CDR3 runs to 15 residues.

This clone was seen a handful of times. Other nucleotide sequences from this sample produce the same CDR3. The chain couples TRBV5-1 to TRBJ2-5; no clear D gene. The CDR3 is made up of 13 amino acids. Germline V gene sequence: CDR1 SGHRS, CDR2 YFSETQ. V shed 2 bases and J shed 3 bases, with 8 bases lying between them. The CDR3 spells CASSLPGEETQYF. CDR3 nucleotides: TGCGCCAGCAGCTTACCCGGCGAAGAGACCCAGTACTTC. Full variable domain (missing parts from reference TRBV5-1 and TRBJ2-5): KAGVTQTPRYLIKTRGQQVTLSCSPISGHRSVSWYQQTPGQGLQFLFEYFSETQRNKGNFPGRFSGRQFSNSRSEMNVSTLELGDSALYLCASSLPGEETQYFGPGTRLLVL.

The sample holds a few counts of this clone. The chain uses TRBV20-1 and TRBJ2-3, with D unclear. CDR1 and CDR2 (germline): DFQATT, SNEGSKA (reference sequence). The CDR3 runs to 11 residues. V was cut by 4 bases and J by 5 bases, with 7 bases left in between. The CDR3: CSAILGDTQYF. The CDR3 nucleotides are TGCAGTGCTATTTTAGGAGATACGCAGTATTTT.

The sample holds a few counts of this clone. This chain links TRBV27 with TRBJ2-1; 8 bases line up with TRBD1. With V trimmed by 4 bases and J by 8 bases, 7 bases remained unmatched. The germline CDR1 and CDR2 sequences are MNHEY and SMNVEV (reference sequence). There are 14 residues in the CDR3. CDR3 in amino acids: CASSSLQGGHEQFF. The CDR3 nucleotides are TGTGCCAGCAGTTCCCTACAGGGGGGCCATGAGCAGTTCTTC.

This clone was seen more than once but under ten times. J is TRBJ2-5 and V is TRBV30, with 7 bases lining up with TRBD1. The V and J ends lost 3 bases and 4 bases, in that order; junction bases with no gene match: 8. The CDR3 has 14 residues. Germline values: CDR1 GTSNPN, CDR2 SVGIG (reference sequence). CDR3 sequence: CAWRGRPGGETQYF. The CDR3 DNA reads TGTGCCTGGAGGGGACGTCCAGGGGGAGAGACCCAGTACTTC.